These T cell receptor beta chains were read from a single sample in a study of Tregs in tolerant kidney transplant recipients. This table comes from immunoSEQ multiplex PCR, and its TCRdb copy is limited to in-frame clones, with some not included. The profile shows about 60,000 clones, more than 90% of them singletons. The specimen was CD8+ T cells from blood, collected before the transplant. Source of these receptors: a human donor who received a combined kidney and bone marrow transplant. Each CDR3 is given with its conserved first and last residue. The D gene is left open where the match is weak. Where a row states a size, it is once, few, many or the class of an expanded clone; other rows omit it.

j_call v_call clone_size d_call cdr3_nt cdr3_aa
TRBJ2-7 TRBV28 NA NA TGTGCCAGCTCCGAGGGGGTTGAGCAGTACTTC CASSEGVEQYF
TRBJ1-4 TRBV7-6 NA TRBD1 TGTGCCAGCAGCAATACCGGGACAGGGAATGAAAAACTGTTTTTT CASSNTGTGNEKLFF
TRBJ1-6 TRBV13 NA NA TGTGCCAGCAGCTTAGTCGATAGCTCCTATAATTCCCCCCTCCACTTT CASSLVDSSYNSPLHF
TRBJ1-1 TRBV30 NA NA TGTGCCTGGATGGGGGGAAACACTGAAGCTTTCTTT CAWMGGNTEAFF
TRBJ2-2 TRBV10-3 few NA TGTGCCACATCCGGGACCGGGGAGCTGTTTTTT CATSGTGELFF
TRBJ2-3 TRBV14 NA NA TGTGCCAGCAGCCCGGTCAGGTACCTTAGCACAGATACGCAGTATTTT CASSPVRYLSTDTQYF
TRBJ1-2 TRBV5-4 NA NA TGTGCCAGCAGCCAAAAGGGGGGGTATGGCTACACCTTC CASSQKGGYGYTF
TRBJ2-7 TRBV27 NA NA TGTGCCAGCAGGGAAGCGGCGGGACTCCTGTGGGACTTC CASREAAGLLWDF
TRBJ1-5 TRBV6-1 once NA TGTGCCAGCAGTGAACGGGATGTCAGTTTGAGCAATCAGCCCCAGCATTTT CASSERDVSLSNQPQHF
TRBJ2-5 TRBV7-2 NA TRBD2 TGTGCCAGCAGCCGGCGCCCTGGGACTAGGCCTCGTGGGGAGCAGTACTTC CASSRRPGTRPRGEQYF
TRBJ2-7 TRBV5-1 NA NA TGCGCCAGCAGCTTGGTTTGGGGCCCCTACGAGCAGTACTTC CASSLVWGPYEQYF
TRBJ2-7 TRBV7-7 NA NA TGTGCCAGCAGCTCAGGGTCTGGGTACGAGCAGTACTTC CASSSGSGYEQYF
TRBJ2-3 TRBV27 NA TRBD1 TGTGCCAGCAGTTTGGTGGGGACAGGGACAGATACGCAGTATTTT CASSLVGTGTDTQYF
TRBJ2-7 TRBV19 NA TRBD1 TGTGCCAGTAGCGGTACAGGGGGAGTCTACGAGCAGTACTTC CASSGTGGVYEQYF
TRBJ1-2 TRBV19 NA TRBD1 TGTGCCAGTAGTACTCCGGGACAGGGAATCGACTATGGCTACACCTTC CASSTPGQGIDYGYTF
TRBJ2-2 TRBV9 NA NA TGTGCCAGCAGCCCAAACCACAGGTTCTCCTCCTTCACCGGGGAGCTGTTTTTT CASSPNHRFSSFTGELFF
TRBJ2-7 TRBV13 NA TRBD2 TGTGCCAGCAGCCCCGGGCTAGCGGGTGACTCCTACGAGCAGTACTTC CASSPGLAGDSYEQYF
TRBJ2-1 TRBV19 once NA TGTGCCAGTAGTATCGGAGGCAATGAGCAGTTCTTC CASSIGGNEQFF